This TCR beta chain was captured in a study of T cell responses to AZD1222 COVID-19 vaccine (TCRdb year 2021). As for the study more broadly: AZD1222 recipients with second doses at about 4 weeks or about 12 weeks were pooled, because spike-specific TCR depth and breadth did not differ between schedules. TCR sequencing was performed for 230 to 250 trial participants, of whom around 200 were given two doses of AZD1222 and around 25 were given two doses of MenACWY control vaccine. Trial participants were enrolled by age into subgroups of 18-55, 56-69 and 70-plus years, and about 150, 27 and 61 TCR-sequenced participants, respectively, were included in these subgroups. General study outcomes and caveats: The 56-69-year group was small, and its depth increase did not reach significance, likely because of low power. Conclusions about previously exposed vaccinees are limited, since just six or seven AZD1222 recipients were seropositive for SARS-CoV-2 at baseline. Reportedly, almost half of the unique spike-specific TCRs recognized epitopes lying outside the regions that are mutated in the B.1.351 and B.1.1.7 variants. Participants were mostly white British and included more females than males, and it was suggested by the authors that clonal diversity may have been underestimated. Vaccine-associated CD4 TCRs spanned the whole spike protein, with dominant responses in regions 160-218 and 743-854. After two AZD1222 doses, spike-specific TCR breadth and depth were significantly higher than at day 0 and than in MenACWY recipients. Because no samples from the day 14 peak response were available, repertoires could be characterized only after the peak T cell response.

The CDR3 regions of human TCRbeta chains were analyzed by immunosequencing. For the original study's pipeline: TCRs in the repertoires were matched against a reference library of SARS-CoV-2-specific TCRs that had been generated with the MIRA antigen-specificity platform. Breadth was defined as the fraction of unique TCRs that were SARS-CoV-2-associated, and depth was defined as the fraction of total T cells that were SARS-CoV-2-associated. Using the MIRA data, every spike-specific TCR was mapped to the spike region that the TCR reacted to and assigned to either a CD4 or a CD8 class. Log10-transformed breadth and depth values were compared by one-way ANOVA with Sidak's multiple comparisons tests. This is the immuneACCESS table as TCRdb keeps it, with only in-frame sequences that have V and J called. A part of the clones is gone; compared with another copy, unresolved V genes explain less than half, and the rest is unexplained. The DNA was the basis for D and trimming; V, J and clone size are from that table. This sample is represented by approximately 170,000 clones; roughly 89% of them were singletons. The ten largest clonotypes hold around 1.5% of the sample.

Based on the germline V gene, the CDR1 and CDR2 sequences are KGHSH and LQKENI. Trimming at the junction amounts to 2 bases on V and 3 bases on J, and the germline ends lie 9 bases apart. Its CDR3 holds 14 amino acids, cysteine through phenylalanine. Only the CDR3 DNA is retained, 42 bases long and in frame from the first base. The time point label here, explained by the study, means: baseline before first vaccination. Vaccinee samples came from UK trials COV001 and COV002, including a single-blind randomized controlled phase 2/3 trial of AZD1222 (ChAdOx1 nCoV-19) in healthy adults. For TCRbeta chain sequencing, PBMC samples were collected from trial participants at day 0 and at day 28 after the second dose. The count of this clone is one. This receptor's antigen is unknown. Base quality data are lacking; no much larger clone is found one base away. The sample holds other DNA sequences that translate to the same CDR3.

This receptor was taken from an adult in good health. Sequencing used peripheral blood, obtained on day 0 of AZD1222 vaccination. The sequence is built from TRBV18 and TRBJ2-3, and perhaps TRBD2 as D gene, on 6 matching bases. CDR3 reads: CASSPGGRTDTQYF. DNA sequence: TGTGCCAGCTCACCAGGAGGGAGAACAGATACGCAGTATTTT.